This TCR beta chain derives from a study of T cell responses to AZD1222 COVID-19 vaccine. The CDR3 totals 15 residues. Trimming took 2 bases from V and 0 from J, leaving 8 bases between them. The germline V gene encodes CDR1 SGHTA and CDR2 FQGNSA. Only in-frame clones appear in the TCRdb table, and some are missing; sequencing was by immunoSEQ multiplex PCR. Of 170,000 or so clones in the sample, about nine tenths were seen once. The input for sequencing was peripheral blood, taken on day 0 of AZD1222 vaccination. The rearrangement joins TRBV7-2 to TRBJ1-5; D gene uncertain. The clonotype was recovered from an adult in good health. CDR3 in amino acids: CASSLLGYSNQPQHF. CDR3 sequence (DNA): TGTGCCAGCAGCTTACTAGGTTATAGCAATCAGCCCCAGCATTTT.